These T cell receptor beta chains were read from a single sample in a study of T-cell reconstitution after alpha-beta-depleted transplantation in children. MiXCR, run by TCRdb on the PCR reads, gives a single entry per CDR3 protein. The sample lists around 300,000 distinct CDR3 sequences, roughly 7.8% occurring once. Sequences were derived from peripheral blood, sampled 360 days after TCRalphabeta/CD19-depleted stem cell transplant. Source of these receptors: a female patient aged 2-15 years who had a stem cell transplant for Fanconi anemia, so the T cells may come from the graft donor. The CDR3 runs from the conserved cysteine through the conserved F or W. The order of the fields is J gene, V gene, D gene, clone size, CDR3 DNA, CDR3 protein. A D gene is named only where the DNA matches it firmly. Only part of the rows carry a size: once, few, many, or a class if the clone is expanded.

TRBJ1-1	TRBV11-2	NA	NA	TGTGCCAGCAGCTTAGACGGTACCAGGACAAAAAGTAAGATTACTGAAGCTTTCTTT	CASSLDGTRTKSKITEAFF
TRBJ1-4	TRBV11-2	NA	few	TGTGCCAGCAGCCCCCAAGCAGCAGGGAGAGGGTATGAAAAACTGTTTTTT	CASSPQAAGRGYEKLFF
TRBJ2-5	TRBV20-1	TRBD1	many	TGCAGTGCTAGGAAATCCCCGGGACAGGGCCAAGAGACCCAGTACTTC	CSARKSPGQGQETQYF
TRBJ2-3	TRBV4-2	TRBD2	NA	TGTGCCAGCAGCCAACCCTTAGGAGGGACTAGCGGCGCCCTTAGCACAGATACGCAGTATTTT	CASSQPLGGTSGALSTDTQYF
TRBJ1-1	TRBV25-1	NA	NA	TGTGCCAGCAGTGTCGGCAGGGGCACTGAAGCTTTCTTT	CASSVGRGTEAFF
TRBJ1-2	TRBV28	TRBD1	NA	TGTGCCAGCAGTCAAGGGGACAGGGGTGACTATGGCTACACCTTC	CASSQGDRGDYGYTF
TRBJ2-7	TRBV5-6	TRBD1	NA	TGTGCCAGCAGTCGAGAACAGGGGGTCTTCTACGAGCAGTACTTC	CASSREQGVFYEQYF
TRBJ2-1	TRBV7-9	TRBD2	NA	TGTGCCAGCAGCCCCGGGGGGGCGGTCTACAATGAGCAGTTCTTC	CASSPGGAVYNEQFF
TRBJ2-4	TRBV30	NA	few	TGTGCCTGGAGGACTCCGGGACTCAACTTAGCCAAAAACATTCAGTACTTC	CAWRTPGLNLAKNIQYF
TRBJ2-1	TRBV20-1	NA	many	TGCAGTGCCTTACGACAGACCCTTCGGGGTGCGCAGTTCTTC	CSALRQTLRGAQFF
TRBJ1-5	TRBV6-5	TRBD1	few	TGTGCCAGCAGTTCGACAGGGGCCGTTAGTCAGCCCCAGCATTTT	CASSSTGAVSQPQHF
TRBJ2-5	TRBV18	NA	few	TGTGCCAGCTCACCAGGGGGTGCTACTAGGGAGACCCAGTACTTC	CASSPGGATRETQYF
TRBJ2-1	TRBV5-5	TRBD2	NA	TGTGCCAGCAGCTCCACCGGGGGGGCCTTTTACAATGAGCAGTTCTTC	CASSSTGGAFYNEQFF
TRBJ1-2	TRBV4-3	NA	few	TGCGCCAGCAGCCAAGATTCGGGATATGGCTACACCTTC	CASSQDSGYGYTF
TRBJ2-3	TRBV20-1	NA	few	TGCAGTGGATCGCGGACTTATGGTGCAGATACGCAGTATTTT	CSGSRTYGADTQYF
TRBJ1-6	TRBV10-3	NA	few	TGTGCCATCAGTGAGGGGGTTTCACCCCTCCACTTT	CAISEGVSPLHF
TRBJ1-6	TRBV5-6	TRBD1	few	TGTGCCAGCAGCTTGGGAAGGGGGCGATCCACCATCCCCCTCCACTTT	CASSLGRGRSTIPLHF
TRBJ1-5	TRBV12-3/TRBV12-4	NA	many	TGTGCCAGCACCCTGTCCTGGACAGCCAATCAGCCCCAGCATTTT	CASTLSWTANQPQHF
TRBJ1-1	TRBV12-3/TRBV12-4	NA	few	TGTGCCAGCAGCGGTCCAAAGAACACTGAAGCTTTCTTT	CASSGPKNTEAFF
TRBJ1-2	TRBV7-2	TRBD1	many	TGTGCCAGCAGCTTAGCCTACAGGGGAGACTATGGCTACACCTTC	CASSLAYRGDYGYTF
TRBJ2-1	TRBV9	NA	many	TGTGCCAGCAGTCATGATAACCCCCGTCACAATGAGCAGTTCTTC	CASSHDNPRHNEQFF
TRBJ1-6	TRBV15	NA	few	TGTGCCACCAGCAGAGATCGAGCCATCGGGGCGAATTCACCCCTCCACTTT	CATSRDRAIGANSPLHF
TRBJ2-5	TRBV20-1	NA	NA	TGCAGTGCCGGAAGGGGGGGAGAGACCCAGTACTTC	CSAGRGGETQYF
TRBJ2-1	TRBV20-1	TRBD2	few	TGCAGTGCTAGAAGTACTAGCGGGGGGGCCCTTTCCTCCTACAATGAGCAGTTCTTC	CSARSTSGGALSSYNEQFF
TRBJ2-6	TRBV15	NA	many	TGTGCCACCAGCGGGGACGCTCCTGGGGCCAACGTCCTGACTTTC	CATSGDAPGANVLTF
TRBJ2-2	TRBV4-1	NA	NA	TGCGCCAGCAGCCAAGTTCTAGGGATAAACACCGGGGAGCTGTTTTTT	CASSQVLGINTGELFF
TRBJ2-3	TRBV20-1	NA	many	TGCAGTGCTGAGAAAGAGGGTAGAGGCACAGATACGCAGTATTTT	CSAEKEGRGTDTQYF
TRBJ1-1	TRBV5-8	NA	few	TGTGCCAGCAGCTTCAGGGTGGGCACTGAAGCTTTCTTT	CASSFRVGTEAFF
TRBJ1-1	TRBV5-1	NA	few	TGCGCCAGCAGCTTGGGTCGGGGGGCTGGGGAACACACTGAAGCTTTCTTT	CASSLGRGAGEHTEAFF
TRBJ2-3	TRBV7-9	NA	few	TGTGCCAGCAGCCCCCAGGGGCAAGCTTCAGATACGCAGTATTTT	CASSPQGQASDTQYF
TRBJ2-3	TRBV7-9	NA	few	TGTGCCAGCAGCTTAGAGGGGGGATTCACAGATACGCAGTATTTT	CASSLEGGFTDTQYF
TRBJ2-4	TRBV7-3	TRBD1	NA	TGTGCCAGCAGCTCCGGACAGGGGGCGGGTCAGTACTTC	CASSSGQGAGQYF
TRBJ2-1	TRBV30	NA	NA	TGTGCCTGGAGTGTTCTTAGCGGTAACAATGAGCAGTTCTTC	CAWSVLSGNNEQFF
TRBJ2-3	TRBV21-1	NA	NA	TGTGCCAGCAGCAAAGCGGGGCGGTACGCTAGCACAGATACGCAGTATTTT	CASSKAGRYASTDTQYF
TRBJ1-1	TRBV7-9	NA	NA	TGTGCCAGCAGCTTAGGGGCATCAGGAGCTTTCTTT	CASSLGASGAFF
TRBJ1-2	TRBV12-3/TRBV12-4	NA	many	TGTGCCAGCAGTATACAGGCTAACTATGGCTACACCTTC	CASSIQANYGYTF
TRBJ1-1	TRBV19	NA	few	TGTGCCAGTAGTATGGCGTGGGCATTAGGCTGGGATGGGAACACTGAAGCTTTCTTT	CASSMAWALGWDGNTEAFF
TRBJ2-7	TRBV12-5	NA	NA	TGTGCTAGTGGTTTGGTTAGGGACGGGACCTACGAGCAGTACTTC	CASGLVRDGTYEQYF
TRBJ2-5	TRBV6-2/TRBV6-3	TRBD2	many	TGTGCCAGCAGACGGACTAGTGAAGAGACCCAGTACTTC	CASRRTSEETQYF
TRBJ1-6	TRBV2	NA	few	TGTGCCAGCAGTGAGGGAGAACCTGGCTCCTATAATTCACCCCTCCACTTT	CASSEGEPGSYNSPLHF
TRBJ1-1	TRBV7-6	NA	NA	TGTGCCAGCATGGCAGGGGTGAACACTGAAGTTTTCTTT	CASMAGVNTEVFF
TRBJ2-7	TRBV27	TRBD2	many	TGTGCCAGCAGTTTATCGGGGAGGGGAATCGAGCAGTACTTC	CASSLSGRGIEQYF
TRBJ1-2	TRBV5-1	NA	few	TGCGCCAGCAGCTTGGGAGGGAGGTATAATGGCTACACCTTC	CASSLGGRYNGYTF
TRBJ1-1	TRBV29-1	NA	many	TGCAGCGTTGGTTACAAGTTGAACACTGAAGCTTTCTTT	CSVGYKLNTEAFF
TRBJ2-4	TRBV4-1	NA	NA	TGCGCCAGCAGCCAAGGCCATTTAGCCAAAAACATTCAGTACTTC	CASSQGHLAKNIQYF
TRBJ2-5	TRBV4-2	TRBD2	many	TGTGCCAGCAGCCAAGATTCAGCGGGGAACCAAGAGACCCAGTACTTC	CASSQDSAGNQETQYF